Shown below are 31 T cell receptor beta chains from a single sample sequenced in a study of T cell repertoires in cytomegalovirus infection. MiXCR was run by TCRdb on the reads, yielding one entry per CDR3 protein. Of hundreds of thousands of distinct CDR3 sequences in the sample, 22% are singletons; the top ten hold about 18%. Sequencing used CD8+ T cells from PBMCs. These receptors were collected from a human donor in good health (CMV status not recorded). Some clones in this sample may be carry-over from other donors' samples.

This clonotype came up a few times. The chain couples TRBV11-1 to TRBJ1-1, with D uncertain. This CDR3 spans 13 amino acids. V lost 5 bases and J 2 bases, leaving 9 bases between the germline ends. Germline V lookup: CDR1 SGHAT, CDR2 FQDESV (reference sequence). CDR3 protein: CASSRLYNTEAFF. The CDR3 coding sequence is TGTGCCAGCAGCCGACTGTATAACACTGAAGCTTTCTTT.

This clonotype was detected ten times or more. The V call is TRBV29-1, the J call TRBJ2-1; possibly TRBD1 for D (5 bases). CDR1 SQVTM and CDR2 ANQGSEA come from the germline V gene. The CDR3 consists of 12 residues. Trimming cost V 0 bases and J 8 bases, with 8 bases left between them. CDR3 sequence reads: CSVEDRAYEQFF. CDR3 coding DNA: TGCAGCGTTGAAGACAGGGCCTATGAGCAGTTCTTC.

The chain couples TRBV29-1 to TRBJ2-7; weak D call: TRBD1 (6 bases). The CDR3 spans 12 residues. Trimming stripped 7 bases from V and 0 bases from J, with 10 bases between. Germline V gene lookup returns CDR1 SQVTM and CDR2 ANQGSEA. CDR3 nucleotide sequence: TGCAGCGCCGGGACATCCTCCTACGAGCAGTACTTC. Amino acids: CSAGTSSYEQYF.

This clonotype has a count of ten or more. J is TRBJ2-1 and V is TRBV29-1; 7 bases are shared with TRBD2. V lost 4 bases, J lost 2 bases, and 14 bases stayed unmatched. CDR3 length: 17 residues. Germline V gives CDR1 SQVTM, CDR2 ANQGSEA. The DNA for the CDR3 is TGCAGCGTTGGCTTGGCGGGGGAGCTAAGGACCTACAATGAGCAGTTCTTC. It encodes CSVGLAGELRTYNEQFF.

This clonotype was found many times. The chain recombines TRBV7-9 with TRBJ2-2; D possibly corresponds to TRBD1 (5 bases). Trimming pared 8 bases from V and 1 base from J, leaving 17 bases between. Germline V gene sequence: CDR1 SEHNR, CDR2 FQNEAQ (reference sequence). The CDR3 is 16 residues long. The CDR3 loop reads CASASPLGVNTGELFF. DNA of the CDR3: TGTGCCAGCGCCTCCCCCCTAGGGGTGAACACCGGGGAGCTGTTTTTT.

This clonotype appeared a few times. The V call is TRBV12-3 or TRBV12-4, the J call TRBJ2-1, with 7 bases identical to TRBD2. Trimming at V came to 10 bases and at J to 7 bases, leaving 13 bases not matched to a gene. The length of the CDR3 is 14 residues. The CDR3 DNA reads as TGTGCCACCAACGAACCGGGACTAAAAAATGAGCAGTTCTTC. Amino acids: CATNEPGLKNEQFF.

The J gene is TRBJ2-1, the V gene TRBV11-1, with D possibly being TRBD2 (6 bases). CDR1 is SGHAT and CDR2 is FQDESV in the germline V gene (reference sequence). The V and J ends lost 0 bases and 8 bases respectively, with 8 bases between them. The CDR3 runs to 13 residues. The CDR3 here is CASSLAGEDEQFF. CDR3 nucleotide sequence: TGTGCCAGCAGCTTAGCAGGGGAGGATGAGCAGTTCTTC.

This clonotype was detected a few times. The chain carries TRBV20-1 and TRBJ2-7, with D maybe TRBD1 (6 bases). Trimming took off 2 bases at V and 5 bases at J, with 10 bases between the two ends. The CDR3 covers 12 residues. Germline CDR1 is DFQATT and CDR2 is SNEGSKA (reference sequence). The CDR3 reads CSARTTGNEQYF. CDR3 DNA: TGCAGTGCTAGAACCACAGGGAACGAGCAGTACTTC.

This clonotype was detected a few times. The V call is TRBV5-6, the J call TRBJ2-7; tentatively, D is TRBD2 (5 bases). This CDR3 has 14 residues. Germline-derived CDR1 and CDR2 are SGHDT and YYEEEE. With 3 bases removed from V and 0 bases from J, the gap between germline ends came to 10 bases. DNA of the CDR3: TGTGCCAGCAGCTGGCGGAGGAGCTCCTACGAGCAGTACTTC. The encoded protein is CASSWRRSSYEQYF.

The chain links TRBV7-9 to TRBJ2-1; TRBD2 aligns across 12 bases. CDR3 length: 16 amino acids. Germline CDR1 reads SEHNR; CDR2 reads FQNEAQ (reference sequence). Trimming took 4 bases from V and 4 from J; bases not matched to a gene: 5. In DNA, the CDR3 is TGTGCCAGCAGCTCGGCTAGCGGGGGGGCTTACAATGAGCAGTTCTTC. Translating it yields CASSSASGGAYNEQFF.

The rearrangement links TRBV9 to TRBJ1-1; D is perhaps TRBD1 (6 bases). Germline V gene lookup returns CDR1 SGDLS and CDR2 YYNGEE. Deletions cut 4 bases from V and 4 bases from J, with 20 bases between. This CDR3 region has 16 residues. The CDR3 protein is CASSSHRAPGGTEAFF. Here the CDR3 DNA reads TGTGCCAGCAGCTCACACAGGGCCCCGGGGGGCACTGAAGCTTTCTTT.

CDR3 in DNA: TGTGCCAGCAGCCGAGAAACCGGGACTAGCGTAGATGAGCAGTTCTTC. Translated: CASSRETGTSVDEQFF. The chain employs TRBV4-2 and TRBJ2-1, with 10 nucleotides matching TRBD2. Germline assignment: CDR1 LGHNA and CDR2 YNFKEQ. CDR3 length: 16 amino acids. The ends lost 4 bases at V and 8 bases at J; junction bases unmatched: 11.

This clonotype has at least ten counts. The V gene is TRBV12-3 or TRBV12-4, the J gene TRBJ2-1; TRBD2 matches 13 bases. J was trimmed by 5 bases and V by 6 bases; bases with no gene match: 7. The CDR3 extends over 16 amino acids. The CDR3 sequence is CASRAKGLAGDNEQFF. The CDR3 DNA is TGTGCCAGCAGAGCCAAAGGACTAGCGGGGGACAATGAGCAGTTCTTC.

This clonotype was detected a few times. The CDR3 reads CASSEQGLIYEQYF. In DNA form, the CDR3 reads TGTGCCAGCAGTGAGCAGGGGCTCATATACGAGCAGTACTTC. The chain uses TRBV2 and TRBJ2-7; tentatively, D is TRBD1 (6 bases). This CDR3 region has 14 residues. The V end was cut by 3 bases, the J end by 4 bases, with 13 bases between. Per the germline V gene, CDR1 is SNHLY and CDR2 is FYNNEI.

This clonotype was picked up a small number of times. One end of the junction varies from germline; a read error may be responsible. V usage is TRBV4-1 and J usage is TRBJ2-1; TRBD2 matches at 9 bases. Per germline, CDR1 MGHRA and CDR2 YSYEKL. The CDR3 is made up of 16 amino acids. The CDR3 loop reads CASSPRLSGGHYEQFF. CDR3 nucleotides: TGTGCCAGCAGCCCACGACTAAGCGGGGGGCACTATGAGCAGTTCTTC.

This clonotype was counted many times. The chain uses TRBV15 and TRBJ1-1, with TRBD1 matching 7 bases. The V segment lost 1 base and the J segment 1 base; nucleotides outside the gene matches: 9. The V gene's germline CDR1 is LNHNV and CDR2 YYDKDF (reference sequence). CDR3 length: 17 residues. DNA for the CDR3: TGTGCCACCAGCAGAGTCGAAATTGGACAGGCGAACACTGAAGCTTTCTTT. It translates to CATSRVEIGQANTEAFF.

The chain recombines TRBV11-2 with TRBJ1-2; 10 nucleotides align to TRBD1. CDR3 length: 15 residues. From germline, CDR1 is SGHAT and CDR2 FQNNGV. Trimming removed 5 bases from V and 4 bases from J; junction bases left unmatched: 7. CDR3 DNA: TGTGCCAGCAGCCCTGGACAGGGGGTTTTCTATGGCTACACCTTC. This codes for CASSPGQGVFYGYTF.

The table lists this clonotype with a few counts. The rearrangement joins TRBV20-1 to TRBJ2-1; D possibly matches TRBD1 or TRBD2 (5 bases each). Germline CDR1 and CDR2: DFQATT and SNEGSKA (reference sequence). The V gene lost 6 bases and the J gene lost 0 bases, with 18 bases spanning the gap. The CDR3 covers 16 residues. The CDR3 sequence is CSARDQGTSSYNEQFF. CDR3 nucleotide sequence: TGCAGTGCCCGGGACCAGGGCACCAGCTCCTACAATGAGCAGTTCTTC.

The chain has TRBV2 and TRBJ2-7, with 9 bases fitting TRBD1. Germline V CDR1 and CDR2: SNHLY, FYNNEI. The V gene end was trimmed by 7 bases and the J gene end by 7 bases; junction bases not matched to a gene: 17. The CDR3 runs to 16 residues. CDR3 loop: CASTKGGTGSLREQYF. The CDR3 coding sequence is TGTGCCAGCACCAAAGGGGGGACAGGGTCTCTCAGGGAGCAGTACTTC.

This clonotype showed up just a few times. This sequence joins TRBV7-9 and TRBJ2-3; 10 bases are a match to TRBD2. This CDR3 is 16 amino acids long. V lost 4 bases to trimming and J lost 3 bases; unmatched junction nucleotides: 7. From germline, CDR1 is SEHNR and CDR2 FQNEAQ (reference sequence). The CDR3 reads CASSSPSGGRTDTQYF. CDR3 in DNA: TGTGCCAGCAGCTCCCCTAGCGGGGGAAGAACAGATACGCAGTATTTT.

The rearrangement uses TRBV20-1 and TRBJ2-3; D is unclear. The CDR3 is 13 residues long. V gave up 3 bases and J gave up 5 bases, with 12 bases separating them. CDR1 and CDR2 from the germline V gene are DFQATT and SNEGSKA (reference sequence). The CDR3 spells CSASSGFGDTQYF. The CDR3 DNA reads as TGCAGTGCTAGCTCCGGGTTTGGAGATACGCAGTATTTT.

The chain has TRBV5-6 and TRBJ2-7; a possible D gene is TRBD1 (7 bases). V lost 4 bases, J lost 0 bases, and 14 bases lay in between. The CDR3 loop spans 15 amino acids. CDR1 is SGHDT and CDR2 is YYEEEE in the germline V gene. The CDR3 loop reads CASSGGTVNSYEQYF. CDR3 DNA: TGTGCCAGCAGCGGCGGGACAGTCAACTCCTACGAGCAGTACTTC.

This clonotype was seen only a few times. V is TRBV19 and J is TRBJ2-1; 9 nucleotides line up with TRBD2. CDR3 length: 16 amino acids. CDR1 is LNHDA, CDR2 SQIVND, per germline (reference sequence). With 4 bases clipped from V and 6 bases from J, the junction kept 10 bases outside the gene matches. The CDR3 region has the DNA TGTGCCAGTAGTACAGGCGGGACTAGCTGGTTCAATGAGCAGTTCTTC. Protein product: CASSTGGTSWFNEQFF.

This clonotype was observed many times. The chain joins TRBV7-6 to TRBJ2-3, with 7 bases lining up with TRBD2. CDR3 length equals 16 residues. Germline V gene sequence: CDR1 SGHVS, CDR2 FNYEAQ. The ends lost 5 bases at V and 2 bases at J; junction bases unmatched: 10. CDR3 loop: CASSPQSGEITDTQYF. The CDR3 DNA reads TGTGCCAGCAGCCCCCAAAGCGGGGAGATCACAGATACGCAGTATTTT.

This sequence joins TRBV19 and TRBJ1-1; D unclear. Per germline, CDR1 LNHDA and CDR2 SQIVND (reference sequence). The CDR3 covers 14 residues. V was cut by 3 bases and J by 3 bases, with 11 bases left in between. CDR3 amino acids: CASSIWVKDTEAFF. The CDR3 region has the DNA TGTGCCAGTAGTATTTGGGTAAAGGACACTGAAGCTTTCTTT.

CDR3 nucleotide sequence: TGCAGTGCTAGGGTCCGGGGGAACACTGAAGCTTTCTTT. It yields the protein CSARVRGNTEAFF. The gene calls are TRBV20-1 and TRBJ1-1, with D unclear. CDR3 length: 13 amino acids. Germline CDR1 and CDR2: DFQATT and SNEGSKA (reference sequence). V shed 3 bases and J shed 1 base, with 9 bases lying between them.

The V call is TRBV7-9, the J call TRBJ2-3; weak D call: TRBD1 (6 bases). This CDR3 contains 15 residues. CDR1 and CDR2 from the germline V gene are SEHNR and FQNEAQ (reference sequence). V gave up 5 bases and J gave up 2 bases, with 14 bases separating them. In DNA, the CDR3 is TGTGCCAGCAGCCGCCGGGACAAGATCACAGATACGCAGTATTTT. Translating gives CASSRRDKITDTQYF.

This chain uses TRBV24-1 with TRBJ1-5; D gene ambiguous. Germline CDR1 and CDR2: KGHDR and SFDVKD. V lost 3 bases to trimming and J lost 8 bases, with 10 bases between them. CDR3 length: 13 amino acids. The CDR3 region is CATSDQDWEPQHF. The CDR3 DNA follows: TGTGCCACCAGTGATCAAGATTGGGAGCCCCAGCATTTT.

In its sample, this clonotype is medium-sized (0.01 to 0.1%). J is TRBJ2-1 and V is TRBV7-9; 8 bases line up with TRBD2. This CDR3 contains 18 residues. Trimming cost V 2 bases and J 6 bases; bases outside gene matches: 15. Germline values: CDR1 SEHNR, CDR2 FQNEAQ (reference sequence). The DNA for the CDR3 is TGTGCCAGCAGCTTACGTTTCGGCGGGGGGCCCCGAGGCAATGAGCAGTTCTTC. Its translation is CASSLRFGGGPRGNEQFF.

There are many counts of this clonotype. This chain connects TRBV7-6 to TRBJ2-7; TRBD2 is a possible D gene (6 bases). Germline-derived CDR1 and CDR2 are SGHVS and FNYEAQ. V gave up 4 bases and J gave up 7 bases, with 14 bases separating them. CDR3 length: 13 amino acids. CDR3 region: CASSSVPGREQYF. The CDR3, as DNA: TGTGCCAGCAGCTCCGTTCCAGGGAGGGAGCAGTACTTC. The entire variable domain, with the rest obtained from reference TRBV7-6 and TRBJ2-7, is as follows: GAGVSQSPRYKVTKRGQDVALRCDPISGHVSLYWYRQALGQGPEFLTYFNYEAQQDKSGLPNDRFSAERPEGSISTLTIQRTEQRDSAMYRCASSSVPGREQYFGPGTRLTVT.

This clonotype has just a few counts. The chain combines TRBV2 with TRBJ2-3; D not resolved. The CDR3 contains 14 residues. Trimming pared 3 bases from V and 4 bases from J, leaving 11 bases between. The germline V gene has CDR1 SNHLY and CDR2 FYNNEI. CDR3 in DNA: TGTGCCAGCAGTGATTTGGGGTTGGCAGATACGCAGTATTTT. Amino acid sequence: CASSDLGLADTQYF.